The 12 T cell receptor beta chains below come from one sample, sequenced in a study of T cells expressing NK-cell markers. After re-calling the 5' RACE reads, TCRdb lists one entry per CDR3 protein, DNA absent. Here the sample table reports approximately 150,000 distinct CDR3 sequences. Input material: blood T cells: a sorted CD56 or NKG2C T cell subset, CD4+ or CD8+ T cells, or bulk PBMC T cells (not recorded which). Receptors were obtained from a man aged 18 to 29 in good health.

The chain is built from TRBV6-2 or TRBV6-3 and TRBJ2-2. Germline CDR1 reads MNHEY; CDR2 reads SVGEGT. This CDR3 contains 14 residues. CDR3 in amino acids: CASSYVWNTGELFF.

V and J are TRBV29-1 and TRBJ1-4; TCRdb reports TRBD1, a call that lacks DNA to check it against. The CDR3 has 14 residues. Germline V CDR1 and CDR2: SQVTM, ANQGSEA. The CDR3 loop is CSVETGKANEKLFF.

V usage is TRBV12-3 or TRBV12-4 and J usage is TRBJ1-5; checking the TCRdb D call of TRBD1 is not possible without DNA. The CDR3 runs to 14 residues. CDR3: CASSPGISNQPQHF.

This rearrangement joins TRBV29-1 to TRBJ2-3. Looked up from germline, CDR1 is SQVTM and CDR2 is ANQGSEA. This CDR3 is built from 14 residues. The CDR3 loop is CSVEDRVHTDTQYF.

The chain recombines TRBV13 with TRBJ2-1. Germline CDR1 and CDR2: PRHDT and FYEKMQ (reference sequence). The CDR3 has 11 amino acids. CDR3: CASSGWNEQFF.

The chain couples TRBV7-9 to TRBJ2-3; TCRdb gives TRBD2 as the D gene, but with no DNA this cannot be confirmed. CDR1 is SEHNR, CDR2 FQNEAQ, per germline (reference sequence). There are 16 residues in the CDR3. The CDR3 here is CASSSRASLEADTQYF. Based on the CDR3 plus reference TRBV7-9 and TRBJ2-3, the full variable domain is DTGVSQNPRHKITKRGQNVTFRCDPISEHNRLYWYRQTLGQGPEFLTYFQNEAQLEKSRLLSDRFSAERPKGSFSTLEIQRTEQGDSAMYLCASSSRASLEADTQYFGPGTRLTVL.

The chain couples TRBV15 to TRBJ2-1; TCRdb proposes TRBD1, but this gene call is untestable without DNA. Germline CDR1 reads LNHNV; CDR2 reads YYDKDF (reference sequence). This CDR3 region has 15 residues. This CDR3 reads CATSTRDRALERQFF.

The V call is TRBV19, the J call TRBJ2-1; checking the TCRdb D call of TRBD1 is not possible without DNA. The germline gives CDR1 LNHDA, CDR2 SQIVND (reference sequence). The CDR3 runs to 15 residues. CDR3 sequence: CASSILTGQENEQFF.

V is TRBV4-2 and J is TRBJ2-3; TCRdb returns TRBD1, unconfirmable since there is no DNA. This CDR3 is 18 amino acids long. Germline-derived CDR1 and CDR2 are LGHNA and YNFKEQ. CDR3 protein: CASSHYRGTTFRTDTQYF.

The chain employs TRBV7-9 and TRBJ2-6. Germline loops: CDR1 SEHNR, CDR2 FQNEAQ (reference sequence). The CDR3 is made up of 17 amino acids. CDR3 protein: CASSHRGKDSGANVLTF.

This CDR3 reads CSVAGTSGWGAYNEQFF. V and J are TRBV29-1 and TRBJ2-1; TCRdb proposes TRBD2, but this gene call is untestable without DNA. The CDR3 is 17 amino acids. CDR1 and CDR2 from the germline V gene are SQVTM and ANQGSEA.

V is TRBV4-1 and J is TRBJ1-2. Germline V lookup: CDR1 MGHRA, CDR2 YSYEKL. The CDR3 is 16 amino acids. CDR3 loop: CASSQGEGLMFDGYTF.